Each of the 16 T cell receptor beta chains below was sequenced from the same sample in a study of Graves' ophthalmopathy and Graves' hyperthyroidism. Researchers took RNA transcripts and amplified TCR beta CDR3 regions from them. The library came from an HTBI-primed first-round RT-PCR and a second-round multiplex PCR. MiXCR was run by TCRdb on the multiplex PCR reads, yielding one entry per CDR3 protein. The sample yields roughly 60,000 distinct CDR3 sequences, roughly 47% seen once. Sequencing input: peripheral blood. The source of these receptors is an adult woman with Graves' ophthalmopathy.

The chain recombines TRBV27 with TRBJ1-6, with a weak D call TRBD1 (5 bases). This CDR3 spans 17 amino acids. The ends were cut back, 6 bases at V and 8 bases at J, with 23 bases in the middle. The germline CDR1 and CDR2 sequences are MNHEY and SMNVEV (reference sequence). DNA of the CDR3: TGTGCCAGCAGCCCCTTGGGGGGGTTACCTGCGGATTCACCCCTCCACTTT. This codes for CASSPLGGLPADSPLHF.

This clonotype was seen many times. The chain couples TRBV7-2 to TRBJ2-5; TRBD2 matches at 9 bases. The CDR3 totals 14 residues. V was pared by 5 bases and J by 4 bases, with 5 bases of the junction left unmatched. Germline CDR1 SGHTA, CDR2 FQGNSA. The CDR3, as DNA: TGTGCCAGCAGCGGACGGACTAGCGTAGAGACCCAGTACTTC. Residues: CASSGRTSVETQYF.

This clonotype was seen at least ten times. The CDR3 coding sequence is TGCGCCAGCAGCGTGACAGGGGCGGGAGATACGCAGTATTTT. As protein: CASSVTGAGDTQYF. The chain joins TRBV5-1 to TRBJ2-3; 8 positions agree with TRBD1. This CDR3 spans 14 amino acids. The germline V gene encodes CDR1 SGHRS and CDR2 YFSETQ. J gave up 5 bases and V 4 bases, and 6 bases lay outside the gene matches. Based on the CDR3 plus reference TRBV5-1 and TRBJ2-3, the full variable domain is KAGVTQTPRYLIKTRGQQVTLSCSPISGHRSVSWYQQTPGQGLQFLFEYFSETQRNKGNFPGRFSGRQFSNSRSEMNVSTLELGDSALYLCASSVTGAGDTQYFGPGTRLTVL.

This sequence joins TRBV20-1 and TRBJ1-6; TRBD1 is a possible D gene (5 bases). The V and J ends lost 1 base and 7 bases respectively, with 17 bases between them. The CDR3 covers 16 residues. Germline CDR1 DFQATT, CDR2 SNEGSKA (reference sequence). This chain's CDR3 is CSARARGGLWNSPLHF. CDR3 DNA sequence: TGCAGTGCTAGAGCACGGGGGGGATTGTGGAATTCACCCCTCCACTTT.

This clonotype was observed many times. V gene TRBV6-1 combines with J gene TRBJ2-2; 7 bases are shared with TRBD1. The CDR3 totals 14 residues. Per germline, CDR1 MNHNS and CDR2 SASEGT. V gave up 8 bases and J gave up 3 bases; unmatched junction bases: 6. In DNA, the CDR3 is TGTGCCAGCCTAGACAGGGTGGACACCGGGGAGCTGTTTTTT. This translates into CASLDRVDTGELFF.

This rearrangement joins TRBV7-9 to TRBJ2-7; D possibly matches TRBD1 or TRBD2 (6 bases each). V was shortened by 6 bases and J by 7 bases, with 19 bases between the two germline ends. The length of the CDR3 is 14 residues. The germline CDR1 and CDR2 sequences are SEHNR and FQNEAQ (reference sequence). The CDR3 is CASRPVEGGGEQYF. The CDR3 DNA sequence: TGTGCCAGCAGACCCGTCGAGGGGGGTGGGGAGCAGTACTTC.

This clonotype was seen at least ten times. No conserved phenylalanine or tryptophan ends this CDR3, so it is likely a read error. The limits of the CDR3 on the DNA are not certain, so only TCRdb's listed CDR3 is given. The CDR3 loop reads CASSELAG. V is TRBV6-1 and J is TRBJ2-7; the D call of TRBD2 is as the table states it, not checked on the DNA. The CDR3 contains 8 residues when both ends are counted. CDR1 and CDR2 from the germline V gene are MNHNS and SASEGT.

The genes are TRBV7-2 and TRBJ1-5, with TRBD1 identical over 9 bases. Germline V lookup: CDR1 SGHTA, CDR2 FQGNSA. The CDR3 runs to 15 residues. Losses at the gene ends were 4 bases for V and 4 bases for J; bases not matched to a gene: 5. Here the CDR3 reads CASSYRDRANQPQHF. CDR3 in DNA: TGTGCCAGCAGCTACCGGGACAGGGCGAATCAGCCCCAGCATTTT. Filled out from reference TRBV7-2 and TRBJ1-5, the complete variable domain reads GAGVSQSPSNKVTEKGKDVELRCDPISGHTALYWYRQSLGQGLEFLIYFQGNSAPDKSGLPSDRFSAERTGGSVSTLTIQRTQQEDSAVYLCASSYRDRANQPQHFGDGTRLSIL.

The CDR3 nucleotides are TGCAGTGCTATCGGACAGGGGACTTTTCTGGGGGGCTACACCTTC. It specifies CSAIGQGTFLGGYTF. The rearrangement joins TRBV29-1 to TRBJ1-2; 9 nucleotides match TRBD1. The CDR3 covers 15 residues. Germline V CDR1 and CDR2: SQVTM, ANQGSEA.

For this clonotype: An end of the junction does not agree with germline; a read error may underlie this. This sequence joins TRBV20-1 and TRBJ1-4; D is uncertain. In germline, CDR1 is DFQATT, CDR2 SNEGSKA (reference sequence). CDR3 length equals 11 residues. The CDR3 sequence is CSARAYGEREF. The CDR3 DNA follows: TGCAGTGCTAGAGCCTATGGGGAGCGGGAGTTT.

This rearrangement joins TRBV5-1 to TRBJ2-3, with TRBD2 matching over 7 bases. The CDR3 has 15 amino acids. Trimming at V came to 0 bases and at J to 2 bases, leaving 3 bases not matched to a gene. CDR1 and CDR2 from the germline V gene are SGHRS and YFSETQ. CDR3 in amino acids: CASSLAGGYTDTQYF. The CDR3 DNA reads TGCGCCAGCAGCTTGGCGGGAGGTTACACAGATACGCAGTATTTT.

Concerning this clonotype: The conserved closing phenylalanine or tryptophan is absent in this CDR3, likely reflecting a read error. The DNA is left out, because the CDR3 cannot be placed on it with certainty; the CDR3 is given as TCRdb lists it. This rearrangement joins TRBV20-1 to TRBJ1-1; the table's D call, TRBD1, has no DNA check behind it. The length of the CDR3 is 11 amino acids, counting both ends. Germline CDR1 is DFQATT and CDR2 is SNEGSKA (reference sequence). The CDR3 protein is CSAPGSVEALL.

In this sample, this clonotype turned up many times. The V call is TRBV2, the J call TRBJ1-5, with D possibly TRBD1 on 5 matching bases. V lost 7 bases and J 7 bases, leaving 14 bases between the germline ends. CDR3 length: 13 amino acids. Per the germline V gene, CDR1 is SNHLY and CDR2 is FYNNEI. The CDR3 region has the DNA TGTGCCAGCACGGGGGTCGGTAGACAGCCCCAGCATTTT. Its protein is CASTGVGRQPQHF.

This clonotype has at least ten counts. The chain joins TRBV15 to TRBJ2-7; D uncertain. CDR1 LNHNV and CDR2 YYDKDF come from the germline V gene (reference sequence). This CDR3 contains 15 residues. Deletions cut 0 bases from V and 2 bases from J, with 11 bases between. In DNA, the CDR3 is TGTGCCACCAGCAGAGATTATACGGATACCTACGAGCAGTACTTC. Its translation is CATSRDYTDTYEQYF.

Comments on this clonotype: In this CDR3 the conserved last residue, phenylalanine or tryptophan, is missing, so a read error is likely. The limits of the CDR3 on the DNA are not certain, so only TCRdb's listed CDR3 is given. This chain links TRBV19 with TRBJ2-7; the D call in the table, TRBD2, was not verified against the DNA. Inclusive of both ends, the CDR3 amounts to 8 amino acids. Germline V gene sequence: CDR1 LNHDA, CDR2 SQIVND (reference sequence). The CDR3 loop reads CASSLRTS.

The chain recombines TRBV29-1 with TRBJ2-7; the D is unclear. CDR1 is SQVTM, CDR2 ANQGSEA, per germline. CDR3 length: 13 residues. The V end lost 5 bases, the J end lost 0 bases, and 11 bases lay between the germline ends. CDR3 sequence: CSVKLALSYEQYF. In DNA form, the CDR3 reads TGCAGCGTTAAGTTGGCCCTCTCCTACGAGCAGTACTTC.